This T cell receptor beta chain is drawn from a study of T cell changes during pregnancy in multiple sclerosis. Per germline, CDR1 SGHRS and CDR2 YFSETQ. Trimming at V came to 2 bases and at J to 0 bases, leaving 2 bases not matched to a gene. CDR3 size: 16 residues. The data were produced by immunoSEQ multiplex PCR, yet TCRdb's version contains in-frame clones alone and is incomplete. This sample has 16,000 or so clones, with 95% to 97% found just once. The rearrangement uses TRBV5-1 and TRBJ1-3; TRBD1 matches 10 bases. The TCR sequence derives from a female donor with multiple sclerosis, enrolled in a pregnancy study. The sample was peripheral blood, taken in the third trimester of pregnancy. CDR3 sequence (DNA): TGCGCCAGCAGCTTTAGGACAGGGGGCTCTGGAAACACCATATATTTT. Protein sequence: CASSFRTGGSGNTIYF.